This TCR beta chain was identified in a study of T cells in Graves' hyperthyroidism and ophthalmopathy. Fresh peripheral blood, around 9.2 ml of it, supplied the PBMCs. The CDR3 regions of TCR beta were amplified from RNA transcripts. Initially, a first-round RT-PCR of the TCR CDR3 employed the HTBI primer set. TCRdb used MiXCR to reprocess the multiplex PCR reads, holding one entry per CDR3 protein. The top ten hold over 55% of the sample, which has around 300,000 distinct CDR3 sequences, 20% to 25% seen once. The CDR3 loop spans 15 amino acids. Germline assignment: CDR1 SGHNT and CDR2 YENEEA. Trimming took 5 bases from V and 4 from J, leaving 17 bases between them.

Sequencing was done on a sample of blood. This chain connects TRBV11-3 to TRBJ1-2; weak D call: TRBD1 (5 bases). The clonotype was recovered from a man between 25 and 39 years old with Graves' ophthalmopathy. The CDR3 coding sequence is TGTGCCAGCAGCCGAACCTGGGGCAGCGTCTATGGCTACACCTTC. Amino acids: CASSRTWGSVYGYTF.